A single sample gave rise to the 17 T cell receptor beta chains below, sequenced in a study of T cell responses to AZD1222 COVID-19 vaccine. Generated by immunoSEQ multiplex PCR, the TCRdb table keeps only in-frame clones and is missing some. This table holds 95,000 to 150,000 clones, about 90% found once. The source was peripheral blood, collected on day 0 of AZD1222 vaccination. The source of these receptors is an adult in good health.

Written as DNA, the CDR3 is TGTGCCACCAGCAGAGCTGGGGGGAAAGATGAGCAGTTCTTC. It yields the protein CATSRAGGKDEQFF. The chain recombines TRBV15 with TRBJ2-1; D is perhaps TRBD2 (6 bases). This CDR3 has 14 amino acids. V was cut by 1 base and J by 8 bases, with 12 bases left in between. CDR1 is LNHNV, CDR2 YYDKDF, per germline (reference sequence).

This clone came up a few times. J is TRBJ2-2 and V is TRBV5-1, with D possibly called TRBD1 or TRBD2 (5 bases each). V dropped 5 bases and J dropped 3 bases, with 14 bases sitting between them. Germline V gene data show CDR1 as SGHRS and CDR2 as YFSETQ. The CDR3 totals 15 residues. The CDR3 loop is CASRLIVGDTGELFF. The CDR3, as DNA: TGCGCCAGCAGATTAATAGTGGGGGACACCGGGGAGCTGTTTTTT.

This clone was found once. The junction does not match germline at one end; this may be a read error. The chain couples TRBV27 to TRBJ2-7; D is uncertain. CDR1 is MNHEY, CDR2 SMNVEV, per germline (reference sequence). The CDR3 consists of 15 residues. DNA for the CDR3: TGTGCCAGCAGTCCTAAAATCGACCCCTCCAACGAGCAGTACTTC. Encoded protein: CASSPKIDPSNEQYF.

V and J are TRBV18 and TRBJ2-7; 8 positions agree with TRBD1. V lost 6 bases and J lost 7; bases outside the gene matches: 11. The CDR3 extends over 14 amino acids. Looked up from germline, CDR1 is KGHSH and CDR2 is LQKENI. The CDR3 region is CASSRRQGAWEQYF. CDR3 nucleotide sequence: TGTGCCAGCTCGCGTAGGCAGGGGGCTTGGGAGCAGTACTTC.

The chain carries TRBV29-1 and TRBJ2-7; the D gene is possibly TRBD1 (5 bases). Germline V gene sequence: CDR1 SQVTM, CDR2 ANQGSEA. The CDR3 has 11 residues. V was cut by 7 bases and J by 3 bases, with 10 bases left in between. In DNA, the CDR3 is TGCAGCGCAGGCAGGGACTACGAGCAGTACTTC. Translation gives CSAGRDYEQYF.

This chain connects TRBV4-3 to TRBJ2-7, with 7 bases fitting TRBD1. Trimming cost V 8 bases and J 0 bases; bases outside gene matches: 7. The CDR3 is 14 amino acids. Looked up from germline, CDR1 is LGHNA and CDR2 is YSLEER. The CDR3 loop reads CASGRTGSSYEQYF. Written as DNA, the CDR3 is TGCGCCAGCGGCCGGACAGGAAGCTCCTACGAGCAGTACTTC.

This chain links TRBV18 with TRBJ1-5; D possibly corresponds to TRBD1 (6 bases). This CDR3 comprises 16 residues. Trimming stripped 3 bases from V and 2 bases from J, with 14 bases between. Germline V gene lookup returns CDR1 KGHSH and CDR2 LQKENI. The CDR3: CASSPTGLWGNQPQHF. CDR3 coding DNA: TGTGCCAGCTCACCTACAGGGTTATGGGGCAATCAGCCCCAGCATTTT. Full variable domain (remainder filled in from reference TRBV18 and TRBJ1-5): NAGVMQNPRHLVRRRGQEARLRCSPMKGHSHVYWYRQLPEEGLKFMVYLQKENIIDESGMPKERFSAEFPKEGPSILRIQQVVRGDSAAYFCASSPTGLWGNQPQHFGDGTRLSIL.

The rearrangement links TRBV2 to TRBJ1-2; D uncertain. This CDR3 contains 12 residues. V lost 2 bases to trimming and J lost 2 bases, with 3 bases between them. Germline V gene lookup returns CDR1 SNHLY and CDR2 FYNNEI. CDR3 DNA sequence: TGTGCCAGCAGTGAAAACAACTATGGCTACACCTTC. Translating gives CASSENNYGYTF.

This clone was seen just once. V gene TRBV19 combines with J gene TRBJ1-5, with TRBD1 identical over 9 bases. There are 15 residues in the CDR3. Germline V gene lookup returns CDR1 LNHDA and CDR2 SQIVND (reference sequence). The V segment lost 4 bases and the J segment 6 bases; nucleotides outside the gene matches: 7. The CDR3 spells CASSKRTGDGQPQHF. In DNA form, the CDR3 reads TGTGCCAGTAGTAAACGGACAGGGGATGGTCAGCCCCAGCATTTT.

This sequence joins TRBV7-2 and TRBJ2-5; possible D gene TRBD2, 5 bases. The V and J ends lost 4 bases and 4 bases respectively, with 10 bases between them. The CDR3 sequence is 13 residues long. Germline-derived CDR1 and CDR2 are SGHTA and FQGNSA. The CDR3 DNA sequence: TGTGCCAGCAGCTCATGGACTGGAGAGACCCAGTACTTC. It yields the protein CASSSWTGETQYF.

This clone was seen only a few times. A read error may produce the germline difference seen at one junction end. The chain employs TRBV7-7 and TRBJ2-5; 14 bases map to TRBD2. The CDR3 totals 16 residues. Germline CDR1 SSHAT, CDR2 FNYEAQ (reference sequence). The CDR3 protein is CASSLGLAGAQETQYF. The CDR3 DNA follows: TGTGCTAGCAGCCTGGGACTAGCGGGGGCCCAAGAGACCCAGTACTTC. The full variable domain, completed using reference TRBV7-7 and TRBJ2-5, is GAGVSQSPRYKVTKRGQDVTLRCDPISSHATLYWYQQALGQGPEFLTYFNYEAQPDKSGLPSDRFSAERPEGSISTLTIQRTEQRDSAMYRCASSLGLAGAQETQYFGPGTRLLVL.

This clone was counted a single time. This chain links TRBV5-1 with TRBJ2-7; TRBD1 is a possible D gene (5 bases). Germline CDR1 reads SGHRS; CDR2 reads YFSETQ. V was cut by 0 bases and J by 1 base, with 11 bases left in between. CDR3 length: 15 residues. CDR3 loop: CASSLAQAGSYEQYF. The CDR3 DNA is TGCGCCAGCAGCTTGGCCCAGGCAGGGTCCTACGAGCAGTACTTC.

The V gene is TRBV7-8, the J gene TRBJ2-2; D is undetermined. The germline gives CDR1 SGHVS, CDR2 FQNEAQ. The V and J ends lost 4 bases and 5 bases respectively, with 14 bases between them. This CDR3 comprises 15 residues. CDR3 bases: TGTGCCAGCAGCTCAATACTCGACGGGACCGGGGAGCTGTTTTTT. It specifies CASSSILDGTGELFF.

V and J are TRBV19 and TRBJ2-2; D is possibly TRBD1 or TRBD2 (5 bases each). The CDR3 totals 14 residues. Germline-derived CDR1 and CDR2 are LNHDA and SQIVND (reference sequence). Deletions cut 6 bases from V and 0 bases from J, with 8 bases between. The CDR3 protein is CASSRDANTGELFF. CDR3 coding DNA: TGTGCCAGTAGCCGGGACGCGAACACCGGGGAGCTGTTTTTT.

The V gene is TRBV29-1, the J gene TRBJ1-1; TRBD1 matches at 9 bases. The CDR3 extends over 12 amino acids. The germline V gene has CDR1 SQVTM and CDR2 ANQGSEA. After removal of 7 bases from V and 5 bases from J, the junction contained 5 bases not matched to a gene. This CDR3 reads CSAGQGLTEAFF. The CDR3 coding sequence is TGCAGCGCAGGACAGGGGTTGACTGAAGCTTTCTTT.

This chain connects TRBV9 to TRBJ1-4; 7 nucleotides align to TRBD1. There are 14 residues in the CDR3. V was clipped by 3 bases and J by 2 bases; unmatched bases: 1. The germline V gene has CDR1 SGDLS and CDR2 YYNGEE. The CDR3 nucleotides read TGTGCCAGCAGCGCGACAGGGACTAATGAAAAACTGTTTTTT. Translated, it gives CASSATGTNEKLFF.

This rearrangement joins TRBV7-9 to TRBJ1-2, with 7 nucleotides matching TRBD1. Trimming took 5 bases from V and 7 from J; bases not matched to a gene: 16. Germline assignment: CDR1 SEHNR and CDR2 FQNEAQ (reference sequence). The CDR3 sequence is 16 residues long. The CDR3 sequence: CASSTGNVGQEGGYTF. For the CDR3, the DNA is TGTGCCAGCAGCACCGGGAATGTAGGACAGGAGGGTGGCTACACCTTC. The whole variable domain, filled in from reference TRBV7-9 and TRBJ1-2, reads DTGVSQNPRHKITKRGQNVTFRCDPISEHNRLYWYRQTLGQGPEFLTYFQNEAQLEKSRLLSDRFSAERPKGSFSTLEIQRTEQGDSAMYLCASSTGNVGQEGGYTFGSGTRLTVV.